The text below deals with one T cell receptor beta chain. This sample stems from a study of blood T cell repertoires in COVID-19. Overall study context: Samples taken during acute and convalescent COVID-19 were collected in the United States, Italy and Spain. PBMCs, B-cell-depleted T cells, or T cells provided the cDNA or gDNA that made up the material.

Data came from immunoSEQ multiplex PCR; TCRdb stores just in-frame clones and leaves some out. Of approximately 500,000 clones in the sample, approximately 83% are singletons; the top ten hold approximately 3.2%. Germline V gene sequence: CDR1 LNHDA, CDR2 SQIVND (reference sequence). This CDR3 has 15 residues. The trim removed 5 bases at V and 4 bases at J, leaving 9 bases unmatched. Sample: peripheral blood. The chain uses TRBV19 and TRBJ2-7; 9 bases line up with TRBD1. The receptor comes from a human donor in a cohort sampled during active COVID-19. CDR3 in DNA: TGTGCCAGTAGTCCTACAGGGGGCAGTGAGTACGAGCAGTACTTC. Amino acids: CASSPTGGSEYEQYF.